In this sample, the clone carrying this T cell receptor beta chain turned up a few times. The germline CDR1 and CDR2 sequences are DFQATT and SNEGSKA (reference sequence). The ends were cut back, 6 bases at V and 5 bases at J, with 16 bases in the middle. The CDR3 has 13 amino acids. These data come from a study of T-cell reconstitution after alpha-beta-depleted transplantation in children. Unique molecular identifiers were used to barcode this TCRbeta library. TCRdb called the PCR reads again in MiXCR, with one record for every CDR3 protein. The profile covers about 400,000 distinct CDR3 sequences, with around 20% appearing a single time and around 4% taken by the ten largest.

This chain connects TRBV20-1 to TRBJ1-1, with D tentatively TRBD1 (6 bases). The TCR comes from a human donor who donated a stem cell graft to a child with acute myeloid leukemia. This material consisted of PBMCs from the stem cell graft donor, taken from the stem cell graft. The CDR3 region has the DNA TGCAGTGCCACCTCGGGGGGCCGAACTGAAGCTTTCTTT. Encoded protein: CSATSGGRTEAFF.